The 24 T cell receptor beta chains in this list originate from one sample, sequenced in a study of blood T cells in healthy people across ages. Combining a sample-barcoded 5' primer with a J-beta primer mix, a second PCR ran for 7 to 11 cycles. TCRdb passed the 5' RACE reads through MiXCR, listing each CDR3 protein once. The sample holds over a million distinct CDR3 sequences, approximately 39% seen once. The sample comprised blood. The source is a woman younger than 30 in good health.

This clonotype has a single count. The chain links TRBV5-1 to TRBJ2-2, with D perhaps TRBD1 or TRBD2 (5 bases each). The CDR3 covers 13 residues. Germline V CDR1 and CDR2: SGHRS, YFSETQ. Trimming left V 9 bases short and J 0 bases short, with 9 bases between. CDR3 sequence: CATGAANTGELFF. The DNA for the CDR3 is TGCGCCACCGGGGCGGCGAACACCGGGGAGCTGTTTTTT.

The chain employs TRBV6-9 and TRBJ2-7, with 7 bases fitting TRBD1. After removal of 8 bases from V and 0 bases from J, the junction contained 13 bases not matched to a gene. The germline CDR1 and CDR2 sequences are MNHGY and SVAAGI. The CDR3 is 16 residues long. CDR3 protein: CASLEPPGQHSYEQYF. As DNA, the CDR3 is TGTGCCAGCCTAGAACCCCCGGGACAGCACTCCTACGAGCAGTACTTC.

The V and J genes are TRBV11-3 and TRBJ2-3, with D possibly TRBD1 on 5 matching bases. Germline CDR1 is SGHNT and CDR2 is YENEEA. V was pared by 3 bases and J by 10 bases, with 17 bases between. This CDR3 has 14 residues. CDR3 coding DNA: TGTGCCAGCAGCTTGGTTCAGGGTTTCGGTGCGCAGTATTTT. Protein sequence: CASSLVQGFGAQYF.

Comments on this clonotype: A much larger clone sits a single nucleotide away, making a read error possible. The rearrangement joins TRBV4-3 to TRBJ2-6; D is ambiguous. The V end was cut by 0 bases, the J end by 2 bases, with 8 bases between. The CDR3 consists of 16 residues. The germline V gene encodes CDR1 LGHNA and CDR2 YSLEER. This CDR3 reads CASSQDPNPGANVLTF. The CDR3 DNA reads TGCGCCAGCAGCCAAGATCCGAACCCTGGGGCCAACGTCCTGACTTTC.

Only a few counts were recorded for this clonotype. The chain employs TRBV7-2 and TRBJ1-5, with a weak D call TRBD1 (5 bases). Looked up from germline, CDR1 is SGHTA and CDR2 is FQGNSA. The V and J ends lost 2 bases and 1 base respectively, with 9 bases between them. The CDR3 has 15 amino acids. CDR3 sequence: CASSLTRTSNQPQHF. Here the CDR3 DNA reads TGTGCCAGCAGCTTAACCCGGACAAGCAATCAGCCCCAGCATTTT.

The chain links TRBV12-3 or TRBV12-4 to TRBJ2-7; 9 bases map to TRBD1. This CDR3 comprises 14 residues. V lost 6 bases and J lost 12; bases outside the gene matches: 15. The CDR3: CASRRTGAKETPYF. The CDR3, as DNA: TGTGCCAGCAGAAGGACAGGGGCAAAAGAGACCCCGTACTTC.

CDR3 bases: TGCGCCAGCAGGGCGGGACTAGCGGGAACGGATGAGCAGTACTTC. This gives the protein CASRAGLAGTDEQYF. The chain has TRBV5-1 and TRBJ2-5, with 13 bases matching TRBD2. V was pared by 5 bases and J by 11 bases, with 12 bases of the junction left unmatched. The CDR3 consists of 15 residues. Germline values: CDR1 SGHRS, CDR2 YFSETQ.

V is TRBV12-5 and J is TRBJ2-1, with TRBD2 matching over 12 bases. J gave up 4 bases and V 5 bases, and 6 bases lay outside the gene matches. Germline CDR1 is LGHNT and CDR2 is FRNRAP. The CDR3 has 16 amino acids. CDR3 nucleotides: TGTGCTAGTGGTCGACGACTAGCGGGGGCGTACAATGAGCAGTTCTTC. Residues: CASGRRLAGAYNEQFF.

J is TRBJ1-2 and V is TRBV20-1, with D possibly TRBD1 on 6 matching bases. V lost 1 base and J 5 bases, leaving 11 bases between the germline ends. Germline V gene lookup returns CDR1 DFQATT and CDR2 SNEGSKA (reference sequence). The CDR3 length is 13 residues. CDR3 loop: CSARVQGSYGYTF. CDR3 DNA sequence: TGCAGTGCTAGAGTGCAGGGGTCTTATGGCTACACCTTC.

A few counts support this clonotype. The chain employs TRBV7-9 and TRBJ2-1, with unresolved D. Germline V gene lookup returns CDR1 SEHNR and CDR2 FQNEAQ (reference sequence). This CDR3 is 14 amino acids long. The V end lost 3 bases, the J end lost 5 bases, and 11 bases lay between the germline ends. In DNA, the CDR3 is TGTGCCAGCAGCTTGGGATCCGCCAACAATGAGCAGTTCTTC. Translating gives CASSLGSANNEQFF. The entire variable domain, with the rest obtained from reference TRBV7-9 and TRBJ2-1, is as follows: DTGVSQNPRHKITKRGQNVTFRCDPISEHNRLYWYRQTLGQGPEFLTYFQNEAQLEKSRLLSDRFSAERPKGSFSTLEIQRTEQGDSAMYLCASSLGSANNEQFFGPGTRLTVL.

This chain joins TRBV9 and TRBJ1-4; D is unresolved. This CDR3 has 12 amino acids. Trimming left V 5 bases short and J 7 bases short, with 9 bases between. Germline loops: CDR1 SGDLS, CDR2 YYNGEE. CDR3 sequence: CASREPGEKLFF. In DNA form, the CDR3 reads TGTGCCAGCAGGGAACCCGGTGAAAAACTGTTTTTT.

This chain links TRBV29-1 with TRBJ2-7; D is undetermined. CDR3 size: 15 residues. The germline V gene encodes CDR1 SQVTM and CDR2 ANQGSEA. V lost 0 bases, J lost 1 base, and 13 bases lay in between. DNA of the CDR3: TGCAGCGTTGAAGAACGCCTCTCGTCGTCCTACGAGCAGTACTTC. As protein: CSVEERLSSSYEQYF.

The J gene is TRBJ2-7, the V gene TRBV5-4, with D unclear. The DNA end favors TRBJ2-5, so the J call may be wrong. CDR3 length equals 14 residues. Germline V gene sequence: CDR1 SGHNT, CDR2 YYREEE (reference sequence). The CDR3 here is CASSSTIVVETQYF. CDR3 DNA: TGTGCCAGCAGCTCTACTATAGTGGTGGAGACCCAGTACTTC.

This clonotype occurred a few times. The chain links TRBV27 to TRBJ2-1; 8 bases are a match to TRBD1. The trim removed 3 bases at V and 9 bases at J, leaving 10 bases unmatched. The length of the CDR3 is 15 residues. Germline lookup yields CDR1 MNHEY and CDR2 SMNVEV (reference sequence). For the CDR3, the DNA is TGTGCCAGCAGTTTCTCAGGACAGGGAGGAGGTGAGCAGTTCTTC. Translating gives CASSFSGQGGGEQFF.

This chain uses TRBV18 with TRBJ2-3; D is undetermined. Trimming took 1 base from V and 4 from J, leaving 9 bases between them. Germline CDR1 is KGHSH and CDR2 is LQKENI. The CDR3 has 14 amino acids. In DNA, the CDR3 is TGTGCCAGCTCACCACTGTCCCCCTCAGATACGCAGTATTTT. The encoded protein is CASSPLSPSDTQYF.

This chain links TRBV5-1 with TRBJ1-1; the match to TRBD1 covers 8 bases. CDR3 length: 16 residues. Germline V gives CDR1 SGHRS, CDR2 YFSETQ. V trimming: 0 bases; J trimming: 0 bases; junction bases outside the gene matches: 4. The CDR3 protein is CASSLGTGNMNTEAFF. The CDR3 nucleotides read TGCGCCAGCAGCTTGGGGACAGGGAACATGAACACTGAAGCTTTCTTT. Combining the CDR3 with reference TRBV5-1 and TRBJ1-1 gives the whole variable domain KAGVTQTPRYLIKTRGQQVTLSCSPISGHRSVSWYQQTPGQGLQFLFEYFSETQRNKGNFPGRFSGRQFSNSRSEMNVSTLELGDSALYLCASSLGTGNMNTEAFFGQGTRLTVV.

The sample holds a few counts of this clonotype. This chain joins TRBV4-1 and TRBJ2-1; 9 nucleotides agree with TRBD2. CDR1 MGHRA and CDR2 YSYEKL come from the germline V gene. The length of the CDR3 is 16 residues. J gave up 14 bases and V 2 bases, and 16 bases lay outside the gene matches. In DNA form, the CDR3 reads TGCGCCAGCAGCCAATCCCCCCTTGCGGGAGGGCTCAGAGAGTTCTTC. This translates into CASSQSPLAGGLREFF.

The V and J genes are TRBV7-8 and TRBJ1-2; possible D gene TRBD1, 5 bases. The V end was cut by 5 bases, the J end by 4 bases, with 20 bases between. This CDR3 contains 16 residues. Germline CDR1 and CDR2: SGHVS and FQNEAQ. The CDR3 DNA reads as TGTGCCAGCAGCCTCGGGACCCCATATCCCCCCTATGGCTACACCTTC. It translates to CASSLGTPYPPYGYTF.

In its sample, this clonotype was seen many times. The chain uses TRBV12-3 or TRBV12-4 and TRBJ2-7; 7 nucleotides align to TRBD2. V lost 3 bases and J lost 3; bases outside the gene matches: 5. The CDR3 covers 14 residues. The CDR3: CASSLGRGVYEQYF. The CDR3 DNA is TGTGCCAGCAGTTTGGGCCGGGGGGTCTACGAGCAGTACTTC.

In its sample, this clonotype was seen a few times. The chain employs TRBV20-1 and TRBJ2-4, with TRBD2 identical over 13 bases. The better agreement between TRBJ2-7 and the DNA end casts doubt on the J call. Germline values: CDR1 DFQATT, CDR2 SNEGSKA (reference sequence). The length of the CDR3 is 15 residues. CDR3 region: CSAPRLAGGRYEQYF. CDR3 DNA: TGCAGTGCCCCCCGACTAGCGGGAGGCAGATACGAGCAGTACTTC.

This chain links TRBV18 with TRBJ1-5; D might be TRBD1 (6 bases). The germline gives CDR1 KGHSH, CDR2 LQKENI. Deletions cut 5 bases from V and 2 bases from J, with 22 bases between. The CDR3 totals 18 residues. For the CDR3, the DNA is TGTGCCAGCTCATCATCCGCGGGCGGGGGCAGGGGCAATCAGCCCCAGCATTTT. The encoded protein is CASSSSAGGGRGNQPQHF.

The chain uses TRBV6-5 and TRBJ1-1, with D perhaps matching TRBD1 (5 bases). V shed 6 bases and J shed 2 bases, with 10 bases lying between them. This CDR3 contains 13 residues. The germline CDR1 and CDR2 sequences are MNHEY and SVGAGI. The CDR3 loop is CASRWRGNTEAFF. The CDR3 DNA reads TGTGCCAGCAGGTGGAGGGGAAACACTGAAGCTTTCTTT.

The V call is TRBV2, the J call TRBJ1-5; TRBD1 agrees at 7 bases. The CDR3 consists of 15 residues. J gave up 5 bases and V 6 bases, and 10 bases lay outside the gene matches. Germline CDR1 is SNHLY and CDR2 is FYNNEI. The CDR3, as DNA: TGTGCCAGCAGGGAGGACAGGTCGGAATATCAGCCCCAGCATTTT. Translation gives CASREDRSEYQPQHF.

For this clonotype: The DNA is omitted, as the CDR3 cannot be located on it reliably, and the CDR3 follows TCRdb's listing. The chain is built from TRBV12-3 or TRBV12-4 and TRBJ1-1. Termini included, the CDR3 measures 13 amino acids. Here the CDR3 reads CASSFGQGTEVFF.